The T cell receptor (beta chain) described here comes from a study of blood T cell repertoires in COVID-19. Germline V gives CDR1 MNHNY, CDR2 SVGAGI (reference sequence). V lost 2 bases and J lost 0; bases outside the gene matches: 0. The CDR3 length is 16 residues. Generated by immunoSEQ multiplex PCR, the TCRdb table keeps only in-frame clones and is missing some. The sample lists 200,000 to 250,000 clones, approximately 83% occurring once. This clone came up once. Sequenced sample: peripheral blood. The source is a woman aged 25 to 45 with COVID-19, enrolled during active disease. The V call is TRBV6-6, the J call TRBJ1-5, with 11 bases matching TRBD1. The CDR3 nucleotides read TGTGCCAGCAGTTACGGGACAGGGGGTAGCAATCAGCCCCAGCATTTT. Its protein product is CASSYGTGGSNQPQHF.